This TCR gamma chain was documented in a study of intestinal T cells in coeliac disease (TCRdb year 2020). Concerning the study at large: Coeliac patients were found to be much younger than controls, with mean ages of roughly 15 versus 50 years recorded in the TRG cohort. Duodenal biopsies from over 30 coeliac disease patients and 20 to 25 non-coeliac controls were included in a second, larger TCR-gamma (TRG) cohort. In the TCR-delta (TRD) cohort, there were duodenal biopsies from some 10 coeliac disease patients and some 10 non-coeliac controls. Summary of the overall study and its limitations: Repeated CDR3 amino acid sequences could not be distinguished from PCR duplicates in the analysis. In training, clustering based on TRD kmers put every one of the 22 biopsies in the right class, and the leave-one-out accuracy was reported as 91%. Age was significantly different between the coeliac and control groups, but splitting the analysis by age did not give a significant classification. Clustering based on TRG put 51 of 54 biopsies (about 94%) in the right class, and the reported leave-one-out accuracy was about 90%. FFPE-derived DNA was found to be relatively degraded, and loss of a proportion of TCR sequences in each sample was likely caused by this degradation.

Libraries were built with multiplex PCR. The sample was run on an Ion Torrent PGM. TRG repertoires were amplified from roughly 0.2 ug of biopsy DNA using the LymphoTrack kit, whose primers carry Illumina adapters. After purification with AMPure XP beads and quantification on a 2100 Bioanalyzer, the TRG amplicons were pooled in equimolar amounts. An Ion PGM instrument was used to sequence the TRG libraries. The paper's data handling went like this. Reads in which more than 10% of nucleotides fell below the per-patient third-quartile quality score were removed with FastX. Alignment of reads was performed with IMGT/HighV-QUEST so that V, D and J genes were assigned, CDR3 regions were identified and functionality was assessed. After the sequences were translated into amino acids, every sequence predicted to be non-functional was thrown out. The CDR3s were broken into kmers both with and without positional annotation, PCA was run on the kmer frequencies, and the samples were clustered using every one of the 1023 combinations of PCs 1-10. Classification was validated by leave-one-out cross-validation, re-optimising parameters on the remaining samples each time. Shannon diversity was calculated with the vegan R package from repeated random subsamples, each the size of the lowest read count. TCRdb recomputed clones from the public reads with CATT; identical DNA rows were then combined. TCRdb's processing, not the authors', yielded these V and J calls. Present in this sample are approximately 970 gamma-chain clones, more than 45% of which were seen just once. Of the sample, 16% falls within the top ten clones.

The CDR3 starts with the cysteine, ends with the phenylalanine, and has 13 residues. Only the CDR3 DNA stays, 39 bases, in frame from base 1. As encoded in the germline V gene, CDR1 is EGSTGY while CDR2 is YDSYTSSV. Compared with germline, V lacks 12 bases and J lacks 12 bases; bases without a gene match: 23. This clone was picked up a small number of times. Its antigen target is currently unknown. No clone much larger than this one lies a single base away; base qualities are absent. For each case, genomic DNA was isolated from ten 5-um FFPE scrolls with the QIAamp DNA FFPE tissue kit. To test whether coeliac disease can be classified from the TCR repertoire, the study used fully anonymised formalin-fixed paraffin-embedded duodenal biopsies that were not needed for diagnosis.

Sequenced material: a duodenal biopsy. The receptor's source is a human donor with celiac disease. The chain employs TRGV4 and TRGJ1 or TRGJ2. The CDR3 protein sequence reads: CAYLGRAPRGKLF. The sequenced DNA is TGTGCCTACCTGGGACGTGCTCCGAGAGGGAAACTCTTT.